This TCR beta chain was profiled in a study of naive and memory T cell subsets. Regarding the study as a whole: In CD4 and CD8 cells, diversity dropped from naive through EMRA.

The beta constant-region primer was an equimolar mix of two oligonucleotides covering TRBC1 and TRBC2. A 12-nucleotide UMI and the SP2 primer were added to the cDNA 3' end by oligonucleotide ligation. Four rounds of PCR amplified the ligated cDNA using nested alpha and beta constant-region primers plus SP2. TCRdb processed the UMI-ligation and nested PCR reads anew with MiXCR; each CDR3 protein has one entry. The sample holds 140,000 to 150,000 distinct CDR3 sequences, about a sixth seen once. Between the trimmed V and J ends, which lost 3 bases and 10 bases, there was a span of 12 bases. This CDR3 is 13 amino acids long. CDR1 and CDR2 (germline): MDHEN, SYDVKM. This clonotype was counted only a few times. Its antigen is unidentified.

This chain uses TRBV28 with TRBJ1-4; unclear D gene. Sequencing was performed on naive CD4+ T cells from blood. The receptor's source is a human donor in good health. CDR3 residues: CASSLGSLGKLFF. In DNA, the CDR3 is TGTGCCAGCAGTTTGGGCAGCTTAGGAAAACTGTTTTTT.